A selection of T cell receptor beta chains follows, all from one sample in a study of blood T cell repertoires in COVID-19. The data were produced by immunoSEQ multiplex PCR, yet TCRdb's version contains in-frame clones alone and is incomplete. The sample lists about 260,000 clones; about 84% were seen once. The sequenced material came from PBMCs or T cells enriched from blood (not recorded which). These receptors were taken from a woman in her 50s who had recovered from COVID-19. Each CDR3 is given with its conserved first and last residue. Fields, in order: V gene, J gene, D gene, clone size, CDR3 protein, CDR3 DNA. D genes are given only for firm matches. Clone size is not always given. Where it is, it says once, few, many or a class for expanded clones.

TRBV19	TRBJ1-3	TRBD1	.	CASSIRDRRNTIYF	TGTGCCAGTAGTATACGGGACAGAAGAAACACCATATATTTT
TRBV19	TRBJ1-5	.	many	CASSIWADQPQHF	TGTGCCAGTAGTATCTGGGCTGATCAGCCCCAGCATTTT
TRBV7-8	TRBJ2-1	TRBD2	.	CASSSGLAGGLGEQFF	TGTGCCAGCAGCAGTGGACTAGCGGGGGGGCTTGGTGAGCAGTTCTTC
TRBV3-1/TRBV3-2	TRBJ2-1	TRBD2	once	CASSQASGSYNEQFF	TGTGCCAGCAGCCAAGCTAGCGGGAGCTACAATGAGCAGTTCTTC
TRBV27	TRBJ2-1	.	.	CANGTPGWGEQFF	TGTGCCAACGGGACACCCGGTTGGGGTGAGCAGTTCTTC
TRBV5-1	TRBJ2-3	TRBD2	.	CASSFTSGRFIDTQYF	TGCGCCAGCAGCTTCACTAGCGGGAGGTTCATAGATACGCAGTATTTT
TRBV5-1	TRBJ1-1	TRBD1	few	CASSARQGANTEAFF	TGCGCCAGCAGCGCAAGACAGGGAGCGAACACTGAAGCTTTCTTT
TRBV7-9	TRBJ2-1	.	.	CASSRQTDRLHEQFF	TGTGCCAGCAGCCGCCAAACAGACAGATTACATGAGCAGTTCTTC
TRBV27	TRBJ2-1	.	once	CASRTVAGDEQFF	TGTGCCAGCAGAACCGTGGCAGGGGATGAGCAGTTCTTC
TRBV6-4	TRBJ1-2	.	.	CASSVGRNYGYTF	TGTGCCAGCAGTGTTGGCAGAAACTATGGCTACACCTTC
TRBV5-1	TRBJ2-7	TRBD2	.	CASSLARASGRALLQYF	TGCGCCAGCAGCTTGGCCCGGGCCAGCGGGAGGGCCCTCTTGCAGTACTTC
TRBV5-1	TRBJ2-1	.	.	CASSLLRAYNEQFF	TGCGCCAGCAGCTTGCTTCGGGCCTACAATGAGCAGTTCTTC
TRBV4-1	TRBJ2-7	.	.	CASSQGEAYEQYF	TGCGCCAGCAGCCAAGGTGAGGCCTACGAGCAGTACTTC
TRBV6-2/TRBV6-3	TRBJ2-1	.	.	CASSLAAYNEQFF	TGTGCCAGCAGCCTAGCCGCCTACAATGAGCAGTTCTTC
TRBV21-1	TRBJ1-5	.	.	CASSCGGGMDQPQHF	TGTGCCAGCAGCTGCGGGGGAGGGATGGATCAGCCCCAGCATTTT
TRBV15	TRBJ2-7	TRBD2	.	CATSREAGDYEQYF	TGTGCCACCAGCAGAGAGGCGGGAGACTACGAGCAGTACTTC
TRBV5-4	TRBJ2-2	.	.	CASSLPMTSGGELFF	TGTGCCAGCAGCCTTCCGATGACTAGTGGCGGGGAGCTGTTTTTT
TRBV7-2	TRBJ1-2	.	.	CASSFVQDGYTF	TGTGCCAGCAGCTTTGTTCAGGATGGCTACACCTTC
TRBV18	TRBJ2-1	TRBD2	few	CASSPRFSGDSYNEQFF	TGTGCCAGCTCACCCCGGTTTAGCGGGGACTCCTACAATGAGCAGTTCTTC
TRBV5-6	TRBJ2-7	TRBD1	once	CASSLMTGSFHEQYF	TGTGCCAGCAGCTTGATGACAGGGTCTTTCCACGAGCAGTACTTC
TRBV4-1	TRBJ1-2	.	.	CASSQVGGSVGYTF	TGCGCCAGCAGCCAAGTTGGTGGGAGTGTTGGCTACACCTTC
TRBV30	TRBJ2-2	TRBD1	.	CAWNLAGTVNTGELFF	TGTGCCTGGAATCTTGCCGGGACAGTTAACACCGGGGAGCTGTTTTTT
TRBV6-5	TRBJ1-1	.	.	CASPGKTRDTEAFF	TGTGCCAGCCCAGGGAAAACTCGGGACACTGAAGCTTTCTTT
TRBV12-5	TRBJ1-2	.	.	CASGLTDRGYTF	TGTGCTAGTGGTTTGACTGACAGGGGCTACACCTTC
TRBV18	TRBJ1-2	.	.	CASSPVGVGNYGYTF	TGTGCCAGCTCACCCGTCGGGGTAGGGAACTATGGCTACACCTTC
TRBV30	TRBJ1-1	.	.	CAWVGGPTEAFF	TGTGCCTGGGTAGGAGGGCCCACTGAAGCTTTCTTT
TRBV12-3/TRBV12-4	TRBJ1-5	TRBD1	.	CASSFRGNQPQHF	TGTGCCAGCAGTTTCAGGGGGAATCAGCCCCAGCATTTT
TRBV6-5	TRBJ1-1	TRBD1	.	CASRQGIVGEAFF	TGTGCCAGCCGACAGGGAATTGTGGGGGAAGCTTTCTTT
TRBV5-1	TRBJ2-3	.	.	CASSLSHGETDTQYF	TGCGCCAGCAGCTTGTCACACGGGGAGACAGATACGCAGTATTTT
TRBV5-1	TRBJ2-2	TRBD1	.	CASSLGQGFTGELFF	TGCGCCAGCAGCTTGGGACAGGGGTTTACCGGGGAGCTGTTTTTT
TRBV7-9	TRBJ2-2	.	few	CASKFISTPTGELFF	TGTGCCAGCAAATTTATCTCGACACCCACCGGGGAGCTGTTTTTT
TRBV7-2	TRBJ2-1	.	.	CASSWNGLNIGEQFF	TGTGCCAGCAGCTGGAATGGACTTAACATCGGTGAGCAGTTCTTC
TRBV4-1	TRBJ2-7	.	.	CASSQGTSLVYEQYF	TGCGCCAGCAGCCAGGGGACTTCCCTTGTTTACGAGCAGTACTTC
TRBV30	TRBJ1-1	.	.	CALGPEGVWAFF	TGTGCCTTAGGCCCCGAGGGGGTTTGGGCTTTCTTT
TRBV6-5	TRBJ2-7	TRBD1	.	CASSYSGTGNEQYF	TGTGCCAGCAGTTACTCCGGGACAGGCAACGAGCAGTACTTC
TRBV28	TRBJ2-7	.	.	CASSGGSGWGSYEQYF	TGTGCCAGCAGTGGGGGCTCGGGGTGGGGAAGCTACGAGCAGTACTTC
TRBV13	TRBJ2-7	.	.	CASSGSSYEQYF	TGTGCCAGCAGCGGGAGCTCCTACGAGCAGTACTTC